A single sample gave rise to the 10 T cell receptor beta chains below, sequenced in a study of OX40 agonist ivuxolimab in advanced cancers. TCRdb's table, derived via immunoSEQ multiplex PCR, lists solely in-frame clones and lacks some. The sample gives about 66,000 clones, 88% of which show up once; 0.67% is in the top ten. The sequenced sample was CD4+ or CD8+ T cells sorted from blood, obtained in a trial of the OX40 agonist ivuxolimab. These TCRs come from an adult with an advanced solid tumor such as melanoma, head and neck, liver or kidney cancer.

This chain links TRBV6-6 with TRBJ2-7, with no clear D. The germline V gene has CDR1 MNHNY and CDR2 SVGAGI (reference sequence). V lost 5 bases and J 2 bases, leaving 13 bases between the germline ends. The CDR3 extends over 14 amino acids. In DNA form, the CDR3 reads TGTGCCAGCAGTCCTGACCTCAGTCCCTACGAGCAGTACTTC. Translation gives CASSPDLSPYEQYF.

The CDR3 loop is CASSQGLLQGYEQYF. The CDR3 DNA is TGCGCCAGCAGCCAAGGATTACTACAGGGGTACGAGCAGTACTTC. The rearrangement uses TRBV4-1 and TRBJ2-7; TRBD1 aligns across 7 bases. Germline loops: CDR1 MGHRA, CDR2 YSYEKL. This CDR3 contains 15 residues. The V gene end was trimmed by 1 base and the J gene end by 4 bases; junction bases not matched to a gene: 7.

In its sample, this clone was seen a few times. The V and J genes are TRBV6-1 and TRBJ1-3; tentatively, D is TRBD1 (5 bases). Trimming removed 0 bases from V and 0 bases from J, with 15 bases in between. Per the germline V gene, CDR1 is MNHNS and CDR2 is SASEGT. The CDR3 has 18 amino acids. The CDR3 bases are TGTGCCAGCAGTGAAGCGCAGGGACGCATTAGCTCTGGAAACACCATATATTTT. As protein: CASSEAQGRISSGNTIYF.

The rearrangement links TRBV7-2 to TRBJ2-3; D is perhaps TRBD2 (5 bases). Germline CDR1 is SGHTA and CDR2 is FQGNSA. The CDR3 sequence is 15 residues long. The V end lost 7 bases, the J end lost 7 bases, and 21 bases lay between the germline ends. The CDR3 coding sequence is TGTGCCAGCACCCACCAAGCCGCGGGCGATAATACGCAGTATTTT. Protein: CASTHQAAGDNTQYF.

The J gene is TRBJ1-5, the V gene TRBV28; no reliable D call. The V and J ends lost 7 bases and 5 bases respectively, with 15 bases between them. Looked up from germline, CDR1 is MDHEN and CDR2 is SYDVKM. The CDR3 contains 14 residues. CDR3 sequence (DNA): TGTGCCAGCACTAACCGGGGTCCCCATCAGCCCCAGCATTTT. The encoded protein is CASTNRGPHQPQHF.

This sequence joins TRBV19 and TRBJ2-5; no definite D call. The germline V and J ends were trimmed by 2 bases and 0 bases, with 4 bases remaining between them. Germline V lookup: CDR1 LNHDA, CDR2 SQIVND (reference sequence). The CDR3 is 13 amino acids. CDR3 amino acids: CASSITDQETQYF. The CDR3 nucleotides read TGTGCCAGTAGTATAACAGACCAAGAGACCCAGTACTTC.

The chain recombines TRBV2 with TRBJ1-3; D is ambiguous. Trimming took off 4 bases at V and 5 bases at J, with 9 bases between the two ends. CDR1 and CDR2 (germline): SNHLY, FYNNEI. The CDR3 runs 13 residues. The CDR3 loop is CASSGNTRNTIYF. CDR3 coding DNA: TGTGCCAGCAGTGGCAACACGCGAAACACCATATATTTT.

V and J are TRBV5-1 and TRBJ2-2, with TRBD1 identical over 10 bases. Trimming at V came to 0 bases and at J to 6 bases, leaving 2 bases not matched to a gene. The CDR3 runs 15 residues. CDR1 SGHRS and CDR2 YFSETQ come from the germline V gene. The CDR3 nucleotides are TGCGCCAGCAGCTTGGAGGGACAGGGGCCCGGGGAGCTGTTTTTT. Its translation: CASSLEGQGPGELFF.

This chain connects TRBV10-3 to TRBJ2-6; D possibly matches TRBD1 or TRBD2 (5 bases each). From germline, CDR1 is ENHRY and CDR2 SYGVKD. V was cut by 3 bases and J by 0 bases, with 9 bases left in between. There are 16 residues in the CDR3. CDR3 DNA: TGTGCCATCAGTGATCGGGGCCCCTCTGGGGCCAACGTCCTGACTTTC. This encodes CAISDRGPSGANVLTF.

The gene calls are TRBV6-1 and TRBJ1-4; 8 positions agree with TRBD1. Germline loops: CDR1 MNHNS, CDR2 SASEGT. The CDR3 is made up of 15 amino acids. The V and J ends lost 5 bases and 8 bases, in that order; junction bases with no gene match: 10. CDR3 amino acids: CASSTTGGTGEKLFF. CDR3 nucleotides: TGTGCCAGCAGTACCACAGGGGGGACGGGCGAAAAACTGTTTTTT.